This T cell receptor (beta chain) was captured by sequencing in a study of beta chain features in type 1 diabetes (dated by TCRdb to the late 2010s). With respect to the entire study: Patients and healthy donors did not differ in mean age, gender distribution, total cell number or subset yield. Regulatory and stem cell-like memory subsets were obtained from only 8 patients and roughly eight healthy donors, while naive and central memory subsets were obtained from all 30 or so donors. The study compared TCRB repertoires of sorted circulating CD4+ T cell subsets between recently diagnosed type 1 diabetes patients and matched healthy donors. Across all samples, some 110,000,000 sorted cells were examined, and cell number per subset correlated strongly with RNA yield.

All of the isolated RNA was reverse transcribed with the High Capacity cDNA Reverse Transcription Kit, so expressed TCRB transcripts were sequenced. Naive, central memory and regulatory T cell samples underwent deep immunoSEQ sequencing, averaging about 3.57 million total reads per sample. Sorted cells were lysed in RLT buffer and RNA was extracted with DNase-treated RNeasy Micro or Mini kits, depending on cell number. Each cell subset was processed on its own to prevent cross-contamination, while patient and healthy donor samples were processed together. TCRB sequences were amplified from cDNA with the immunoSEQ multiplex PCR, producing 87-bp fragments spanning the CDR3 region. The amplicons were sequenced using the Illumina HiSeq platform. As for the authors' bioinformatics: PCR bias was corrected computationally using synthetic template baselines, and reads within Hamming distance 2 were collapsed, with unmergeable singletons discarded. Reads were aligned to IMGT to assign V, D and J genes, CDR3 length, and insertions or deletions at six rearrangement sites. Clonotype counts were normalized to sorted cell number within each subset before computing true diversity and Gini coefficients with the tcR R package. The overlap coefficient, calculated on TCRB nucleotide sequences, was used to measure repertoire sharing. This is the immuneACCESS table as TCRdb keeps it, with only in-frame sequences that have V and J called. A part of the clones is gone; compared with another copy, unresolved V genes explain less than half, and the rest is unexplained. The DNA gave D and trimming, while V, J and clone size come from that table. Here the sample has some 350,000 clones; over 8.5% occur a single time. The top ten clones comprise about 0.6% of the sample.

A single peripheral blood draw of about 116 mL on average was collected from each donor into heparinised tubes. A BD FACSAria II was used to sort naive, central memory, regulatory and stem cell-like memory CD4+ T cells with a panel that included CD45RO, CCR7, CD25, CD127, CD95 and CD27. A purity above 98% was achieved for all sorted populations. PBMCs were isolated immediately by Lymphoprep density gradient centrifugation and stained directly without culture. So that batch effects would be minimized, each experiment stained and sorted samples in pairs, pairing one healthy donor with one patient. Trimming costs V 5 bases and J 13 bases, and their ends lie 17 bases apart. The CDR3 runs 12 amino acids, cysteine and phenylalanine included. Kept here is only the CDR3 DNA, which spans 36 bases and is read in frame from base 1. CDR1 and CDR2, per the germline V gene (reference sequence), are LNHDA and SQIVND.

With respect to this clone: Which antigen it targets is not known. Qualities for individual bases were not recorded, and no much larger clone is one base off.

Beyond this particular receptor, the publication reports: Fewer insertions and more nucleotide deletions at VDJ recombination sites were observed in patients with type 1 diabetes, implying thymic rearrangement abnormalities. Naive, central memory and regulatory TCRB repertoires appeared more similar among patients than among healthy donors. Because cDNA rather than genomic DNA was sequenced, highly expressing activated cells could have been over-represented, although no difference in activation and CD3 levels was found between groups. Because the HLA sub-analyses included only small numbers of individuals, any influence of HLA type on TCRB rearrangement was left unresolved. In all four CD4+ subsets, TCRB CDR3 length was moderately but significantly shorter in type 1 diabetes patients. Shorter templates might be favored by PCR, yet because patient and control samples were amplified and corrected together, any such skew would affect both groups equally.

Recombination joined TRBV19 with TRBJ1-2, with an unclear D gene assignment. The sequence derives from a man younger than 45 with type 1 diabetes. Sample: central memory CD4+ T cells from blood. The DNA is as follows: TGTGCCAGTAGTTCCTACGACGCACGGGGCACCTTC. It translates as CASSSYDARGTF.